The 24 T cell receptor beta chains given below trace back to one sample, sequenced in a study of blood T cell repertoires in COVID-19. Method: immunoSEQ multiplex PCR; TCRdb's copy keeps in-frame clones and lacks some. The profile shows 130,000 or so clones, 82% of them singletons. Source material: peripheral blood. These receptors were collected from a woman aged 70-85 years with acute or convalescent COVID-19.

The V call is TRBV30, the J call TRBJ1-6; the match to TRBD1 covers 7 bases. CDR3 length equals 17 residues. Germline V CDR1 and CDR2: GTSNPN, SVGIG (reference sequence). The V and J ends lost 4 bases and 0 bases, in that order; junction bases with no gene match: 9. The CDR3 DNA follows: TGTGCCTGGACCAAGGGGGCGTTAAGCTCCTATAATTCACCCCTCCACTTT. Its translation: CAWTKGALSSYNSPLHF.

The chain combines TRBV27 with TRBJ1-2; D remains unclear. Trimming removed 2 bases from V and 5 bases from J, with 12 bases in between. Germline loops: CDR1 MNHEY, CDR2 SMNVEV (reference sequence). This CDR3 comprises 14 residues. The CDR3 nucleotides are TGTGCCAGCAGTTTACTTGGCGGAGGGTATGGCTACACCTTC. It translates to CASSLLGGGYGYTF.

This chain links TRBV18 with TRBJ2-7, with D perhaps matching TRBD2 (6 bases). Trimming pared 3 bases from V and 3 bases from J, leaving 12 bases between. Germline CDR1 is KGHSH and CDR2 is LQKENI. This CDR3 spans 14 amino acids. CDR3 protein: CASSPWDSLYEQYF. CDR3 nucleotides: TGTGCCAGCTCACCTTGGGACTCCCTCTACGAGCAGTACTTC. Using reference TRBV18 and TRBJ2-7 for the parts outside the CDR3, the full variable domain is NAGVMQNPRHLVRRRGQEARLRCSPMKGHSHVYWYRQLPEEGLKFMVYLQKENIIDESGMPKERFSAEFPKEGPSILRIQQVVRGDSAAYFCASSPWDSLYEQYFGPGTRLTVT.

The chain is built from TRBV19 and TRBJ1-6; D gene uncertain. CDR3 length: 15 amino acids. Between the trimmed V and J ends, which lost 5 bases and 10 bases, there was a span of 18 bases. From germline, CDR1 is LNHDA and CDR2 SQIVND (reference sequence). The CDR3 here is CASSVTAGTNSPLHF. CDR3 coding DNA: TGTGCCAGTAGTGTTACGGCAGGCACCAACTCACCCCTCCACTTT.

CDR3 bases: TGTGCCAGCAGTGAAAGCACTAGCGGGGGGGCCCCTTACGAGCAGTACGTC. It translates to CASSESTSGGAPYEQYV. The chain carries TRBV6-1 and TRBJ2-7, with 13 bases matching TRBD2. The CDR3 length is 17 residues. V gave up 2 bases and J gave up 4 bases; unmatched junction bases: 8. Germline loops: CDR1 MNHNS, CDR2 SASEGT.

The chain employs TRBV9 and TRBJ1-3; D is perhaps TRBD1 (5 bases). CDR3 size: 13 residues. Between the trimmed V and J ends, which lost 0 bases and 7 bases, there was a span of 8 bases. The V gene's germline CDR1 is SGDLS and CDR2 YYNGEE. For the CDR3, the DNA is TGTGCCAGCAGCGTAGGGGAGGGGAACACCATATATTTT. Residues: CASSVGEGNTIYF.

This clone was found once. The rearrangement links TRBV13 to TRBJ1-1; possibly TRBD1 for D (5 bases). In germline, CDR1 is PRHDT, CDR2 FYEKMQ (reference sequence). Between the trimmed V and J ends, which lost 3 bases and 1 base, there was a span of 6 bases. The CDR3 has 13 amino acids. In nucleotides, the CDR3 is TGTGCCAGCAGCTTCGACAGGAACACTGAAGCTTTCTTT. Translated, it gives CASSFDRNTEAFF.

The chain links TRBV25-1 to TRBJ1-1; tentative D call: TRBD1 (6 bases). This CDR3 contains 16 residues. V dropped 8 bases and J dropped 4 bases, with 23 bases sitting between them. Looked up from germline, CDR1 is MGHDK and CDR2 is SYGVNS. The CDR3 DNA reads TGTGCCAGCCCTGCAATAACGACAGGCCTGACCACTGAAGCTTTCTTT. Encoded protein: CASPAITTGLTTEAFF.

The chain is built from TRBV6-5 and TRBJ1-5, with D perhaps TRBD1 (5 bases). Germline V gene lookup returns CDR1 MNHEY and CDR2 SVGAGI. This CDR3 spans 14 amino acids. Trimming cost V 6 bases and J 3 bases, with 12 bases left between them. The CDR3 spells CASRRDGHNQPQHF. In DNA, the CDR3 is TGTGCCAGCAGACGTGACGGACACAATCAGCCCCAGCATTTT.

The rearrangement joins TRBV18 to TRBJ1-4; D not certain. Trimming removed 2 bases from V and 4 bases from J, with 5 bases in between. The length of the CDR3 is 13 residues. Germline CDR1 and CDR2: KGHSH and LQKENI. The CDR3 region has the DNA TGTGCCAGCTCACCATCAGTTAATGAAAAACTGTTTTTT. Translation gives CASSPSVNEKLFF.

The chain recombines TRBV5-6 with TRBJ1-2, with D possibly matching TRBD1 (5 bases). The CDR3 runs to 14 residues. Trimming left V 2 bases short and J 5 bases short, with 13 bases between. Per the germline V gene, CDR1 is SGHDT and CDR2 is YYEEEE. CDR3 nucleotides: TGTGCCAGCAGCTTTGGTAGGGGAGGGTATGGCTACACCTTC. This gives the protein CASSFGRGGYGYTF.

V usage is TRBV14 and J usage is TRBJ2-5; D gene unclear. V lost 0 bases, J lost 3 bases, and 8 bases lay in between. The CDR3 has 14 amino acids. CDR1 is SGHDN and CDR2 is FVKESK in the germline V gene. The CDR3, as DNA: TGTGCCAGCAGCCAAGACACCGACAAAGAGACCCAGTACTTC. This gives the protein CASSQDTDKETQYF.

The genes are TRBV7-2 and TRBJ2-3; 13 bases fit TRBD2. Germline CDR1 and CDR2: SGHTA and FQGNSA. This CDR3 spans 18 amino acids. With 4 bases clipped from V and 0 bases from J, the junction kept 7 bases outside the gene matches. The CDR3 nucleotides read TGTGCCAGCAGCTCATCACTAGCGGGGGGGTTTAGCACAGATACGCAGTATTTT. The encoded protein is CASSSSLAGGFSTDTQYF.

V is TRBV12-5 and J is TRBJ2-1; perhaps TRBD2 as D (7 bases). CDR1 and CDR2 (germline): LGHNT, FRNRAP. Trimming removed 6 bases at V and 7 bases at J, with 19 bases between. The CDR3 has 15 amino acids. The CDR3 DNA sequence: TGTGCTAGTGGCCTGGGTGGGGGGGCGCGGAATGAGCAGTTCTTC. Its translation is CASGLGGGARNEQFF.

The V call is TRBV6-5, the J call TRBJ1-5; TRBD1 aligns across 8 bases. The CDR3 sequence is 14 residues long. Looked up from germline, CDR1 is MNHEY and CDR2 is SVGAGI. V lost 8 bases to trimming and J lost 2 bases; unmatched junction nucleotides: 5. CDR3 sequence (DNA): TGTGCCAGCGTCCCGGGACAGGGCAATCAGCCCCAGCATTTT. Amino acids: CASVPGQGNQPQHF.

V usage is TRBV25-1 and J usage is TRBJ1-4; tentatively, D is TRBD1 (5 bases). CDR3 length: 15 amino acids. V lost 3 bases and J lost 8, with 16 bases in between. Germline-derived CDR1 and CDR2 are MGHDK and SYGVNS. CDR3 nucleotide sequence: TGTGCCAGCAGTGACTCAGGGCAGGTATACGAAAAACTGTTTTTT. This codes for CASSDSGQVYEKLFF.

V and J are TRBV30 and TRBJ1-4; maybe TRBD1 (5 bases). Per the germline V gene, CDR1 is GTSNPN and CDR2 is SVGIG (reference sequence). The length of the CDR3 is 12 residues. V lost 8 bases and J 7 bases, leaving 14 bases between the germline ends. CDR3 in amino acids: CAVLGLGEKLFF. In nucleotides, the CDR3 is TGTGCCGTTCTGGGGCTGGGTGAAAAACTGTTTTTT.

This clone was seen just once. The genes are TRBV10-3 and TRBJ1-2; 8 bases are shared with TRBD1. Unmatched junction bases numbered 5, after V lost 5 bases and J lost 6 bases. The germline V gene encodes CDR1 ENHRY and CDR2 SYGVKD. This CDR3 is built from 13 residues. The CDR3 DNA sequence: TGTGCCATCAGTTCGGACAGGGAGCATGGCTACACCTTC. It translates to CAISSDREHGYTF.

This rearrangement joins TRBV12-3 or TRBV12-4 to TRBJ1-2, with 10 bases lining up with TRBD1. The V and J ends lost 7 bases and 6 bases, in that order; junction bases with no gene match: 5. CDR3 length: 13 residues. The CDR3 DNA follows: TGTGCCAGCAACCAGGACAGGGGGAATGGCTACACCTTC. Translation: CASNQDRGNGYTF.

This clone has a single count. The chain has TRBV6-2 or TRBV6-3 and TRBJ1-6, with D unresolved. CDR1 and CDR2 from the germline V gene are MNHEY and SVGEGT. The V end was cut by 6 bases, the J end by 7 bases, with 16 bases between. There are 15 residues in the CDR3. This chain's CDR3 is CASSPLSGKNSPLHF. DNA of the CDR3: TGTGCCAGCAGCCCCCTCTCCGGGAAAAATTCACCCCTCCACTTT.

There are a few counts of this clone. The J gene is TRBJ1-2, the V gene TRBV4-2, with 12 bases that match TRBD1. The V gene's germline CDR1 is LGHNA and CDR2 YNFKEQ. V was clipped by 4 bases and J by 7 bases; unmatched bases: 10. This CDR3 comprises 16 residues. CDR3 in amino acids: CASSPAGTGGEGGYTF. CDR3 bases: TGTGCCAGCAGCCCTGCCGGGACAGGGGGCGAGGGTGGCTACACCTTC.

The chain couples TRBV19 to TRBJ2-7; weak D call: TRBD1 (5 bases). The CDR3 runs to 13 residues. Between the trimmed V and J ends, which lost 10 bases and 2 bases, there was a span of 15 bases. The germline gives CDR1 LNHDA, CDR2 SQIVND (reference sequence). This CDR3 reads CATRRGPPYEQYF. CDR3 DNA: TGTGCCACCCGAAGGGGCCCCCCCTACGAGCAGTACTTC.

The sample holds a few counts of this clone. This rearrangement joins TRBV2 to TRBJ1-5; 8 nucleotides line up with TRBD1. Looked up from germline, CDR1 is SNHLY and CDR2 is FYNNEI. J was trimmed by 1 base and V by 8 bases; bases with no gene match: 7. The CDR3 contains 15 residues. As DNA, the CDR3 is TGTGCCAGCGGGATCGGACAGGGAAGCAATCAGCCCCAGCATTTT. Protein sequence: CASGIGQGSNQPQHF. The full variable domain, its missing parts supplied by reference TRBV2 and TRBJ1-5, is EPEVTQTPSHQVTQMGQEVILRCVPISNHLYFYWYRQILGQKVEFLVSFYNNEISEKSEIFDDQFSVERPDGSNFTLKIRSTKLEDSAMYFCASGIGQGSNQPQHFGDGTRLSIL.

This sequence joins TRBV7-2 and TRBJ2-1; TRBD2 agrees at 11 bases. The CDR3 consists of 15 residues. Germline CDR1 is SGHTA and CDR2 is FQGNSA. Germline trimming cut 4 bases from V and 7 bases from J; bases unmatched to any gene: 6. CDR3 in DNA: TGTGCCAGCAGCTCGACTAGCGGGGTAGGAAATGAGCAGTTCTTC. Residues: CASSSTSGVGNEQFF.